What follows describes a single TCR beta chain. No antigen is known for it. The CDR3 is made up of 16 amino acids. The V gene end was trimmed by 6 bases and the J gene end by 4 bases; junction bases not matched to a gene: 7. Germline values: CDR1 KGHSH, CDR2 LQKENI. These data come from a study of shared clonotypes between healthy human individuals. Findings and caveats of the study: Clonotypes shared by all four donors outscored non-shared clonotypes in generation probability. It was the few donors that limited the genetic and exposure-history diversity represented.

Method: immunoSEQ multiplex PCR; TCRdb's copy keeps in-frame clones and lacks some. The sample yields fewer than 3 million clones, 80% to 95% seen once. Each sample came from a Caucasian adult donor living in Nashville, Tennessee. CD45RA-negative memory and CD45RA+ naive subsets were split from the CD4+ cells. The sequence came from a man younger than 35 in good health. Some clones in this sample may be carry-over from other donors' samples. Sequencing input: naive CD4+ T cells from PBMCs. As to subset: CD45RA+ positively selected. This rearrangement joins TRBV18 to TRBJ2-7, with 15 bases aligning to TRBD2. The CDR3 DNA follows: TGTGCCAGCTCGCGGGGACTAGCGGGAGGTGCGTACGAGCAGTACTTC. It encodes CASSRGLAGGAYEQYF.